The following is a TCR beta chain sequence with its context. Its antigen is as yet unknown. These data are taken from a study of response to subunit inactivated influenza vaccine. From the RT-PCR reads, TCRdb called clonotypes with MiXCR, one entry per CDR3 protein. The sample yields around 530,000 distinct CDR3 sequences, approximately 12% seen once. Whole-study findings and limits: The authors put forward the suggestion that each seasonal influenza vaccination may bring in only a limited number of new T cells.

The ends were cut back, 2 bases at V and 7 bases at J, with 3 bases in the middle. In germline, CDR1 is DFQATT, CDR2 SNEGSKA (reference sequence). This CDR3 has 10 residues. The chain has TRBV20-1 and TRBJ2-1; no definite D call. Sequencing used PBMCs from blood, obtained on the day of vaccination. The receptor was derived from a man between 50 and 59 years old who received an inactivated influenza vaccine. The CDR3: CSARMNEQFF. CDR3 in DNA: TGCAGTGCTAGAATGAATGAGCAGTTCTTC.